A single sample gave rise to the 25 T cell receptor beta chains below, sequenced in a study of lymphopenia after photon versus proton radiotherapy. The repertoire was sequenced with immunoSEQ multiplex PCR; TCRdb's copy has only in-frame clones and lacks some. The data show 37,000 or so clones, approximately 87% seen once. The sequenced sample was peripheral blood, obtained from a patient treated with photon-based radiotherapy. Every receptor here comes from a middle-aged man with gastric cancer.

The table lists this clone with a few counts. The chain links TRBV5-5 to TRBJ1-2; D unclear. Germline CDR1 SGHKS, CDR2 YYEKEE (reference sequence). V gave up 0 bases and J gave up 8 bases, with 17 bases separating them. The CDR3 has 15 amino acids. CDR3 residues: CASSLAATAAKGYTF. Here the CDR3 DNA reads TGTGCCAGCAGCTTGGCCGCCACAGCCGCGAAAGGCTACACCTTC.

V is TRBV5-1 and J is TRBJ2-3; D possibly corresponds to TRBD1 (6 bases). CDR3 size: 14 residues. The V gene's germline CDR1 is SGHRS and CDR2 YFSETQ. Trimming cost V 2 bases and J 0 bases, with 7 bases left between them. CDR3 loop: CASSLDRSTDTQYF. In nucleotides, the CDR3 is TGCGCCAGCAGCTTAGACAGGAGCACAGATACGCAGTATTTT. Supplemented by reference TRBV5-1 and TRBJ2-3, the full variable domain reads KAGVTQTPRYLIKTRGQQVTLSCSPISGHRSVSWYQQTPGQGLQFLFEYFSETQRNKGNFPGRFSGRQFSNSRSEMNVSTLELGDSALYLCASSLDRSTDTQYFGPGTRLTVL.

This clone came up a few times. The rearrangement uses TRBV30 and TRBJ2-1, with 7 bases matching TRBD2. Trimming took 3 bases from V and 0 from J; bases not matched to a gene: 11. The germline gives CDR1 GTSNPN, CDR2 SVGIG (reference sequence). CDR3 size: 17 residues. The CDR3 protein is CAWRKAGVSTSYNEQFF. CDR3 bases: TGTGCCTGGAGAAAGGCGGGAGTGTCTACCTCCTACAATGAGCAGTTCTTC.

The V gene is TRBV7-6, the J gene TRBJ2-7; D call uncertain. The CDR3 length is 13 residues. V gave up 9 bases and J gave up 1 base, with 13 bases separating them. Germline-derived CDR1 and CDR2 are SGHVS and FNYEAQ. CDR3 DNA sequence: TGTGCCAGTTCCGGTCCGTTTTCCTACGAGCAGTACTTC. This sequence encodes CASSGPFSYEQYF.

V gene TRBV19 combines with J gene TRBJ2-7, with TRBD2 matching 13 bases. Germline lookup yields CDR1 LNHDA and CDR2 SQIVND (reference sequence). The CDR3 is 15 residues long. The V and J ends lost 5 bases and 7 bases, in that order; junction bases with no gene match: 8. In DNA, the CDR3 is TGTGCCAGTAGTCCTCGGACTAGCGGGAGTGAAGAGCAGTACTTC. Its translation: CASSPRTSGSEEQYF.

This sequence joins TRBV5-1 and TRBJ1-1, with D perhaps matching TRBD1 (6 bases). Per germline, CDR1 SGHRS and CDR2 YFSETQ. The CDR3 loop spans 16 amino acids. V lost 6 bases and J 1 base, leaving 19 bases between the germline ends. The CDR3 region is CASKFGAQGQNTEAFF. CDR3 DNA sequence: TGCGCCAGCAAGTTTGGAGCCCAGGGACAGAACACTGAAGCTTTCTTT. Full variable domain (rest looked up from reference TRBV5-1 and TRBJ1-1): KAGVTQTPRYLIKTRGQQVTLSCSPISGHRSVSWYQQTPGQGLQFLFEYFSETQRNKGNFPGRFSGRQFSNSRSEMNVSTLELGDSALYLCASKFGAQGQNTEAFFGQGTRLTVV.

CDR3 sequence (DNA): TGTGCCAGCAGTACCTCGGGACTAGCGGGAGAGACCCAGTACTTC. It encodes CASSTSGLAGETQYF. The rearrangement uses TRBV6-6 and TRBJ2-5; 12 bases match TRBD2. The CDR3 covers 15 residues. Germline values: CDR1 MNHNY, CDR2 SVGAGI (reference sequence). The trim removed 5 bases at V and 4 bases at J, leaving 5 bases unmatched.

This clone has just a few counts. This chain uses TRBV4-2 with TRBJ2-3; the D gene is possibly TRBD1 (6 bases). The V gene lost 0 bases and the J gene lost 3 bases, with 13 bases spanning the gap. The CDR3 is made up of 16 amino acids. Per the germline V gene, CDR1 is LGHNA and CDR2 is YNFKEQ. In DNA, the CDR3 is TGTGCCAGCAGCCAAGAGGACTTCCAGGGGACAGATACGCAGTATTTT. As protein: CASSQEDFQGTDTQYF.

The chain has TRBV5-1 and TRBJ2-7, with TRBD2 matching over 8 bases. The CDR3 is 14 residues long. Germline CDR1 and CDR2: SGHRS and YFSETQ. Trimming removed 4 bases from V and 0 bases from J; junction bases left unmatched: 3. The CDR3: CASSPGGTSYEQYF. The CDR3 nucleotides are TGCGCCAGCAGCCCGGGAGGGACCTCCTACGAGCAGTACTTC.

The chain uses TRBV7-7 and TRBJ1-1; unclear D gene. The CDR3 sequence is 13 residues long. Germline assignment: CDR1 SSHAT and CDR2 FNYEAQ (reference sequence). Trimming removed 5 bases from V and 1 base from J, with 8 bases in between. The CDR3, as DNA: TGTGCCAGCAGCCTAAACTCGAACACTGAAGCTTTCTTT. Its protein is CASSLNSNTEAFF.

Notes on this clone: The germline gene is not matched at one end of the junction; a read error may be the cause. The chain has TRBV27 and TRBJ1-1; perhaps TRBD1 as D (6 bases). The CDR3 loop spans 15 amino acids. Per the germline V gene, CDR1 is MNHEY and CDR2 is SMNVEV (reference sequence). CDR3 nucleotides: TGTGCCACGCTCCCCCCAACAGGGTCGAACGCTGAAGCTTTCTTT. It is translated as CATLPPTGSNAEAFF.

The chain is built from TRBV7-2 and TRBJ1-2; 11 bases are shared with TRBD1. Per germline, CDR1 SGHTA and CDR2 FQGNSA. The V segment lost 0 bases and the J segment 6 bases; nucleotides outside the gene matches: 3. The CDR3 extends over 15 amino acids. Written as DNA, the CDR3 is TGTGCCAGCAGCTTAGCCCCGGGACAGGGGGATGGCTACACCTTC. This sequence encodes CASSLAPGQGDGYTF.

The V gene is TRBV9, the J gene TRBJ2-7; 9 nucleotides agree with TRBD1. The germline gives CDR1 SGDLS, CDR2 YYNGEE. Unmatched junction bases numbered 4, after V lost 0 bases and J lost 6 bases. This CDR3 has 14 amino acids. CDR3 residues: CASSVDRGRSEQYF. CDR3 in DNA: TGTGCCAGCAGCGTAGACAGGGGGCGAAGCGAGCAGTACTTC.

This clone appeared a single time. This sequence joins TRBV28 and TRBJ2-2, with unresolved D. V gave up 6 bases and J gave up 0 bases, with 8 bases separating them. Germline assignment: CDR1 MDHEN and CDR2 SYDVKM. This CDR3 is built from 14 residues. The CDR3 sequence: CASRKFPNTGELFF. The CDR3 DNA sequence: TGTGCCAGCAGGAAGTTCCCGAACACCGGGGAGCTGTTTTTT.

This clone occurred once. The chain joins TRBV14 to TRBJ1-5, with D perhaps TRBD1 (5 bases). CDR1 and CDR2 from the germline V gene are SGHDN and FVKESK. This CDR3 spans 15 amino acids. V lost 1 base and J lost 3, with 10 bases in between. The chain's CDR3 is CASSQGGKDNQPQHF. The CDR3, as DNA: TGTGCCAGCAGCCAAGGGGGGAAGGACAATCAGCCCCAGCATTTT. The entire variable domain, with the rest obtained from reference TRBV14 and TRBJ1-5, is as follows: EAGVTQFPSHSVIEKGQTVTLRCDPISGHDNLYWYRRVMGKEIKFLLHFVKESKQDESGMPNNRFLAERTGGTYSTLKVQPAELEDSGVYFCASSQGGKDNQPQHFGDGTRLSIL.

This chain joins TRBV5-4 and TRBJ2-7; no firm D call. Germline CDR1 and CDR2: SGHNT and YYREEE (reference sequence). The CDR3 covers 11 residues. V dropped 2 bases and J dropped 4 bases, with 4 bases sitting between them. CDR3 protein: CASSFEYEQYF. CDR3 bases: TGTGCCAGCAGCTTTGAGTACGAGCAGTACTTC. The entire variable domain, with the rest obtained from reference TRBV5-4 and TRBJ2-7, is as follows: ETGVTQSPTHLIKTRGQQVTLRCSSQSGHNTVSWYQQALGQGPQFIFQYYREEENGRGNFPPRFSGLQFPNYSSELNVNALELDDSALYLCASSFEYEQYFGPGTRLTVT.

The CDR3 DNA follows: TGTGCCAGCATTACTAGCGGGAGGGCCGCTGACAATGAGCAGTTCTTC. This encodes CASITSGRAADNEQFF. The J gene is TRBJ2-1, the V gene TRBV28, with 13 positions matching TRBD2. With V trimmed by 7 bases and J by 5 bases, 8 bases remained unmatched. CDR3 length: 16 residues. Germline-derived CDR1 and CDR2 are MDHEN and SYDVKM. Together with reference TRBV28 and TRBJ2-1, the CDR3 gives the full variable domain: DVKVTQSSRYLVKRTGEKVFLECVQDMDHENMFWYRQDPGLGLRLIYFSYDVKMKEKGDIPEGYSVSREKKERFSLILESASTNQTSMYLCASITSGRAADNEQFFGPGTRLTVL.

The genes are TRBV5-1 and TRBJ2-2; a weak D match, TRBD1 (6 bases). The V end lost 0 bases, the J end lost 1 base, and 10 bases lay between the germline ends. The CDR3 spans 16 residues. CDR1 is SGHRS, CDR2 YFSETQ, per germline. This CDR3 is CASSLELTGNTGELFF. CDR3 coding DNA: TGCGCCAGCAGCTTGGAGTTGACAGGGAACACCGGGGAGCTGTTTTTT.

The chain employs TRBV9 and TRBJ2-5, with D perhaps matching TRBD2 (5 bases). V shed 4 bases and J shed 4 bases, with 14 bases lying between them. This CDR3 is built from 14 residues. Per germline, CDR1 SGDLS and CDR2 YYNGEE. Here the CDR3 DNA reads TGTGCCAGCAGCTTCCTAGGCGCGGGAGAGACCCAGTACTTC. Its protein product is CASSFLGAGETQYF.

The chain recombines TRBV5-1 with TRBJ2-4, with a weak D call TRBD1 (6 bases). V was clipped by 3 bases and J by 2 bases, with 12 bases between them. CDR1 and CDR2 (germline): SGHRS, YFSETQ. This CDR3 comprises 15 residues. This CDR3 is CASSSGTGPKNIQYF. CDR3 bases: TGCGCCAGCAGCTCAGGTACAGGGCCCAAAAACATTCAGTACTTC.

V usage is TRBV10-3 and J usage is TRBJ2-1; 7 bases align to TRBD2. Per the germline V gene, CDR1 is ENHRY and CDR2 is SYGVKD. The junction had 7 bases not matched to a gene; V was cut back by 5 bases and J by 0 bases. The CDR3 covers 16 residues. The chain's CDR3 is CAISPRGGSSYNEQFF. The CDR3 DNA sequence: TGTGCCATCAGTCCGAGGGGCGGGAGCTCCTACAATGAGCAGTTCTTC.

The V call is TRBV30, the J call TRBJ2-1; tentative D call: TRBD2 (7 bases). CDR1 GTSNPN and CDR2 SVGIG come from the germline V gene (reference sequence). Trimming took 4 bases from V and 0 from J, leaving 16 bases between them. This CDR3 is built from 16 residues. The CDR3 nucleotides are TGTGCCTGGACGATTGGAGGGGGGGCCTCCTACAATGAGCAGTTCTTC. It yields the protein CAWTIGGGASYNEQFF.

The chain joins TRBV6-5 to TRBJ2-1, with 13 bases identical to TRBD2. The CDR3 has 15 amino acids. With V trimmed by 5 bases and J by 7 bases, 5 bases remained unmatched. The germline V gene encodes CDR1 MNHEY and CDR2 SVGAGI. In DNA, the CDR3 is TGTGCCAGCAGTCGTCGGACTAGCGGGAGTAATGAGCAGTTCTTC. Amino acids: CASSRRTSGSNEQFF.

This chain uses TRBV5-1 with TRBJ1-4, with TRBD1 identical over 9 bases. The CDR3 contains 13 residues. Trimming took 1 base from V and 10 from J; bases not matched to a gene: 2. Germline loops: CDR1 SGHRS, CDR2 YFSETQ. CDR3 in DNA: TGCGCCAGCAGCTTGTCGGGACAGGGAAAACTGTTTTTT. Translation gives CASSLSGQGKLFF.

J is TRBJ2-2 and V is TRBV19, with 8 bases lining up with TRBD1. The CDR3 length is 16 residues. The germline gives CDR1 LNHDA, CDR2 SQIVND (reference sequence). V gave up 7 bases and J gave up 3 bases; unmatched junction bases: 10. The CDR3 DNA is TGTGCCAGTAAGGGGGCCCAGGGGGCGGACACCGGGGAGCTGTTTTTT. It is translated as CASKGAQGADTGELFF.